The next 26 T cell receptor beta chains were all read from a single sample in a study of T cell clonality in common variable immunodeficiency. Measured with immunoSEQ multiplex PCR; TCRdb has only the in-frame clones, and not every one. The profile covers tens of thousands of clones, none occurring a single time. Study-wide results and limits: Common variable immunodeficiency TCR beta sequences reportedly had fewer deletions and N-nucleotide insertions.

Their cognate antigens are unknown. Sequencing input: peripheral blood mononuclear cells. These receptors were obtained from a human donor with common variable immunodeficiency.

Relative to its sample, this clone is large. The CDR3 goes on 3 residues after the read ends, and that part is filled in from the germline J gene. J is TRBJ2-7 and V is TRBV19; TRBD2 agrees at 7 bases. The trim removed 5 bases at V and 3 bases at J, leaving 4 bases unmatched. Germline V gene data show CDR1 as LNHDA and CDR2 as SQIVND (reference sequence). This CDR3 contains 13 residues. CDR3 amino acids: CASSVGGVYEQYF. Incomplete CDR3 DNA: TGTGCCAGTAGTGTGGGAGGGGTCTACGAG.

This clone was detected only a few times. The sequence runs out 3 residues before the end of the CDR3; the remainder is reconstructed from the germline J gene. The V gene is TRBV6-2 or TRBV6-3, the J gene TRBJ2-2; 7 positions agree with TRBD1. The CDR3 totals 14 residues. V was pared by 8 bases and J by 5 bases, with 8 bases of the junction left unmatched. The germline V gene has CDR1 MNHEY and CDR2 SVGEGT. The CDR3 is CASRSYRGTGELFF. CDR3 DNA, as far as it was read: TGTGCCAGCCGTTCCTACAGGGGAACCGGGGAG.

This clone occurred many times. The read is 3 residues too short to cover the CDR3 end, so that end is filled in from the germline J gene. This sequence joins TRBV5-1 and TRBJ2-4; D may be TRBD1 (6 bases). Trimming pared 0 bases from V and 0 bases from J, leaving 16 bases between. This CDR3 has 18 residues. Germline V gene data show CDR1 as SGHRS and CDR2 as YFSETQ. This CDR3 is CASSLDPTGNVAKNIQYF. Partial CDR3 DNA: TGCGCCAGCAGCTTGGATCCTACAGGGAACGTAGCCAAAAACATT.

Comment on this clone: The sequence runs out 3 residues before the end of the CDR3; the remainder is reconstructed from the germline J gene. The gene calls are TRBV5-1 and TRBJ1-4; D is unclear. V lost 0 bases, J lost 0 bases, and 12 bases lay in between. The CDR3 is 17 amino acids. Germline V lookup: CDR1 SGHRS, CDR2 YFSETQ. The CDR3 DNA, read in part, is TGCGCCAGCAGCTTGGGGACCCCAGCGGCAACTAATGAAAAA. This sequence encodes CASSLGTPAATNEK. The full CDR3 reads CASSLGTPAATNEKLFF.

In its sample, this clone was seen a few times. The read is 3 residues too short to cover the CDR3 end, so that end is filled in from the germline J gene. The chain links TRBV2 to TRBJ1-1, with 7 bases lining up with TRBD1. J gave up 1 base and V 3 bases, and 2 bases lay outside the gene matches. Germline loops: CDR1 SNHLY, CDR2 FYNNEI. The CDR3 is 14 residues long. CDR3 in amino acids: CASSEGQRNTEAFF. The sequenced part of the CDR3 DNA is TGTGCCAGCAGTGAGGGACAGAGGAACACTGAA.

CDR3 DNA (partial): TGTGCCTGGAGTCACCCTACAGGGTCCACCGGGGAG. Its translation is CAWSHPTGSTGE. The entire CDR3 protein reads CAWSHPTGSTGELFF. This chain connects TRBV30 to TRBJ2-2; maybe TRBD1 (6 bases). The read comes to an end 3 residues before the CDR3 does, leaving the germline J gene to fill in the end. The CDR3 is 15 residues long. Germline V gene sequence: CDR1 GTSNPN, CDR2 SVGIG (reference sequence). Deletions cut 2 bases from V and 4 bases from J, with 14 bases between.

This clone came up a few times. Coverage ceases 3 residues before the CDR3 finishes, and the germline J gene fills in the end. The V call is TRBV7-2, the J call TRBJ2-5; 9 bases line up with TRBD1. Unmatched junction bases numbered 6, after V lost 2 bases and J lost 5 bases. The germline V gene has CDR1 SGHTA and CDR2 FQGNSA. The CDR3 has 15 residues. CDR3 protein: CASSLRGTGSETQYF. The sequenced part of the CDR3 DNA is TGTGCCAGCAGCTTACGGGGGACAGGGTCCGAGACC.

By share, this clone counts as medium-sized. The DNA ends 3 residues before the CDR3 does, and the rest of the CDR3 is filled in from the germline J gene. This chain uses TRBV10-3 with TRBJ1-1, with a tentative D call TRBD1 (6 bases). Germline CDR1 reads ENHRY; CDR2 reads SYGVKD. CDR3 length equals 15 residues. Incomplete CDR3 DNA: TGTGCCATCAGTGACAGGGGCGAGAGTCAAGGCGAA. Translation gives CAISDRGESQGE. The full CDR3 protein reads CAISDRGESQGEAFF.

In this sample, this clone turned up a few times. The chain's CDR3 is CASSYSPDRDAGNTIYF. CDR3 DNA (partial): TGTGCCAGCAGTTACTCACCAGACAGGGACGCTGGAAACACC. V gene TRBV6-2 or TRBV6-3 combines with J gene TRBJ1-3, with 7 positions matching TRBD1. The sequence runs out 3 residues before the end of the CDR3; the remainder is reconstructed from the germline J gene. Looked up from germline, CDR1 is MNHEY and CDR2 is SVGEGT. The CDR3 is made up of 17 amino acids. After removal of 0 bases from V and 2 bases from J, the junction contained 7 bases not matched to a gene.

A few counts support this clone. The read comes to an end 3 residues before the CDR3 does, leaving the germline J gene to fill in the end. The gene calls are TRBV7-9 and TRBJ2-1; maybe TRBD1 (6 bases). Trimming pared 5 bases from V and 1 base from J, leaving 9 bases between. This CDR3 has 14 residues. Per germline, CDR1 SEHNR and CDR2 FQNEAQ (reference sequence). CDR3 DNA (partial): TGTGCCAGCAGCGGCCAGGGGTCCTACAATGAG. The encoded protein is CASSGQGSYNE. The entire CDR3 protein is CASSGQGSYNEQFF.

This clone was seen many times. The sequenced fragment ends 3 residues before the CDR3 boundary, so the rest is inferred from the germline J gene. The genes are TRBV5-1 and TRBJ1-1; D is uncertain. There are 13 residues in the CDR3. In germline, CDR1 is SGHRS, CDR2 YFSETQ. V was cut by 0 bases and J by 2 bases, with 5 bases left in between. The part of the CDR3 DNA that was read is TGCGCCAGCAGCTTGGCAGGAAACACTGAA. It specifies CASSLAGNTE. The complete CDR3 protein is CASSLAGNTEAFF.

This clone was counted a few times. At one of its ends the junction is not consistent with the germline gene, which may arise from a read error. The read stops 3 residues short of the end of the CDR3; the missing end is completed from the germline J gene. The chain links TRBV7-7 to TRBJ1-6; TRBD1 might be the D (5 bases). The CDR3 spans 14 residues. Germline CDR1 and CDR2: SSHAT and FNYEAQ (reference sequence). The CDR3 loop reads CASSPSGSNSPLHF. The DNA read from the CDR3 is TGTGCTAGCAGCCCGTCAGGGAGCAATTCACCC.

Worth noting for this clone: The read comes to an end 3 residues before the CDR3 does, leaving the germline J gene to fill in the end. This chain links TRBV7-3 with TRBJ2-1; 7 nucleotides agree with TRBD1. The J segment lost 9 bases and the V segment lost 2 bases, leaving 4 bases of the junction unmatched. The germline gives CDR1 SGHTA, CDR2 FQGTGA. CDR3 length equals 13 residues. The CDR3 spells CASSLDRASEQFF. CDR3 bases read: TGTGCCAGCAGCTTAGACAGGGCGAGTGAG.

This clone has only a few counts. The CDR3 extends 3 residues past the end of the read, so its final part is completed from the germline J gene. The chain carries TRBV30 and TRBJ1-5; possible D gene TRBD1, 5 bases. Germline V gene data show CDR1 as GTSNPN and CDR2 as SVGIG (reference sequence). The V and J ends lost 0 bases and 0 bases respectively, with 15 bases between them. This CDR3 is built from 17 residues. The CDR3 spells CAWSVARTRYSNQPQHF. Incomplete CDR3 DNA: TGTGCCTGGAGTGTCGCCCGGACACGGTATAGCAATCAGCCC.

A remark on this clone: Read data end 3 residues before the CDR3 end; the end is taken from the germline J gene. The rearrangement links TRBV19 to TRBJ1-1, with TRBD1 matching over 9 bases. This CDR3 has 14 amino acids. The germline gives CDR1 LNHDA, CDR2 SQIVND (reference sequence). This CDR3 is CASSRSKGQGKAFF. CDR3 DNA (partial): TGTGCCAGTAGTAGATCTAAAGGACAGGGGAAA. Looking up the rest from reference TRBV19 and TRBJ1-1 gives the full variable domain: DGGITQSPKYLFRKEGQNVTLSCEQNLNHDAMYWYRQDPGQGLRLIYYSQIVNDFQKGDIAEGYSVSREKKESFPLTVTSAQKNPTAFYLCASSRSKGQGKAFFGQGTRLTVV.

This clone was recorded a few times. The DNA ends 3 residues before the CDR3 does, and the rest of the CDR3 is filled in from the germline J gene. V and J are TRBV7-8 and TRBJ1-6, with unresolved D. Germline assignment: CDR1 SGHVS and CDR2 FQNEAQ. The CDR3 covers 14 residues. The CDR3 reads CASSQAGGLSPLHF. CDR3 DNA (partial): TGTGCCAGCAGTCAAGCGGGCGGGCTATCGCCC. Looking up the rest from reference TRBV7-8 and TRBJ1-6 gives the full variable domain: GAGVSQSPRYKVAKRGQDVALRCDPISGHVSLFWYQQALGQGPEFLTYFQNEAQLDKSGLPSDRFFAERPEGSVSTLKIQRTQQEDSAVYLCASSQAGGLSPLHFGNGTRLTVT.

As for this clone: The read gets to within 3 residues of the CDR3 end, and the germline J gene fills in the rest. This chain connects TRBV20-1 to TRBJ2-3; D is uncertain. V was pared by 0 bases and J by 0 bases, with 10 bases between. The CDR3 extends over 15 amino acids. Germline V gene data show CDR1 as DFQATT and CDR2 as SNEGSKA (reference sequence). CDR3 region: CSARDAVHSTDTQYF. The CDR3 DNA, read in part, is TGCAGTGCTAGAGATGCAGTCCATAGCACAGATACG.

Notes on this clone: The missing CDR3 end, 3 residues past where the read stops, is filled in from the germline J gene. Different DNA sequences within this sample yield the same CDR3. The V and J genes are TRBV7-9 and TRBJ1-2, with D perhaps TRBD1 (6 bases). In germline, CDR1 is SEHNR, CDR2 FQNEAQ (reference sequence). The CDR3 consists of 15 residues. V was shortened by 1 base and J by 1 base, with 10 bases between the two germline ends. The sequenced part of the CDR3 DNA is TGTGCCAGCAGCTTAGGTAGGGGGAGTAACTATGGC. It translates to CASSLGRGSNYG. Given in full, the CDR3 is CASSLGRGSNYGYTF.

For this clone: The read halts 3 residues ahead of the CDR3 end, with the missing end drawn from the germline J gene. V gene TRBV2 combines with J gene TRBJ1-5; D perhaps matches TRBD1 (5 bases). The germline gives CDR1 SNHLY, CDR2 FYNNEI. V was pared by 7 bases and J by 2 bases, with 18 bases between. CDR3 length: 16 residues. CDR3 DNA (partial): TGTGCCAGCACCCTAACGGGGGGGACGGGCAATCAGCCC. This encodes CASTLTGGTGNQP. From start to end, the CDR3 is CASTLTGGTGNQPQHF.

This clone has a handful of counts. The sequence runs out 3 residues before the end of the CDR3; the remainder is reconstructed from the germline J gene. The chain links TRBV18 to TRBJ1-3; maybe TRBD1 (6 bases). This CDR3 spans 15 amino acids. V dropped 3 bases and J dropped 1 base, with 10 bases sitting between them. Germline CDR1 and CDR2: KGHSH and LQKENI. This CDR3 is CASSPGQGSGNTIYF. The CDR3 DNA, read in part, is TGTGCCAGCTCACCGGGACAAGGGTCTGGAAACACC. Full variable domain (remainder filled in from reference TRBV18 and TRBJ1-3): NAGVMQNPRHLVRRRGQEARLRCSPMKGHSHVYWYRQLPEEGLKFMVYLQKENIIDESGMPKERFSAEFPKEGPSILRIQQVVRGDSAAYFCASSPGQGSGNTIYFGEGSWLTVV.

This clone was seen ten or more times. The read ends 3 residues early relative to the CDR3; the germline J gene fills the gap. The chain uses TRBV7-2 and TRBJ2-1; D might be TRBD1 (6 bases). V lost 5 bases and J 3 bases, leaving 14 bases between the germline ends. This CDR3 is 15 amino acids long. Germline-derived CDR1 and CDR2 are SGHTA and FQGNSA. The part of the CDR3 DNA that was read is TGTGCCAGCAGCGATAGGACAGTTTTCTACAATGAG. It is translated as CASSDRTVFYNE. In full, the CDR3 reads CASSDRTVFYNEQFF.

This clone was found a few times. The read stops 3 residues short of the end of the CDR3; the missing end is completed from the germline J gene. This chain links TRBV5-6 with TRBJ2-5, with 11 bases lining up with TRBD1. This CDR3 region has 15 residues. Trimming took 2 bases from V and 5 from J; bases not matched to a gene: 5. Germline V CDR1 and CDR2: SGHDT, YYEEEE. The sequenced CDR3 bases are TGTGCCAGCAGCTTAGGCGGGACAGGGGGGGAGACC. It yields the protein CASSLGGTGGET. The whole CDR3 sequence reads CASSLGGTGGETQYF. Combining the CDR3 with reference TRBV5-6 and TRBJ2-5 gives the whole variable domain DAGVTQSPTHLIKTRGQQVTLRCSPKSGHDTVSWYQQALGQGPQFIFQYYEEEERQRGNFPDRFSGHQFPNYSSELNVNALLLGDSALYLCASSLGGTGGETQYFGPGTRLLVL.

This clone occurred a few times. The read falls 3 residues short of the CDR3 end, and the missing part is taken from the germline J gene. This chain uses TRBV7-8 with TRBJ2-1; 11 positions agree with TRBD2. The CDR3 has 15 amino acids. V was clipped by 4 bases and J by 4 bases; unmatched bases: 3. From germline, CDR1 is SGHVS and CDR2 FQNEAQ. The CDR3 is CASSYLAGGYNEQFF. CDR3 DNA (partial): TGTGCCAGCAGCTACCTAGCGGGGGGATACAATGAG. Full variable domain (rest looked up from reference TRBV7-8 and TRBJ2-1): GAGVSQSPRYKVAKRGQDVALRCDPISGHVSLFWYQQALGQGPEFLTYFQNEAQLDKSGLPSDRFFAERPEGSVSTLKIQRTQQEDSAVYLCASSYLAGGYNEQFFGPGTRLTVL.

There are many counts of this clone. The read terminates 3 residues ahead of where the CDR3 ends, so the germline J gene completes it. The gene calls are TRBV19 and TRBJ2-1, with 9 bases matching TRBD1. CDR1 is LNHDA and CDR2 is SQIVND in the germline V gene (reference sequence). Trimming removed 6 bases from V and 7 bases from J; junction bases left unmatched: 10. The CDR3 has 15 amino acids. Here the CDR3 reads CASSNPGQGQNEQFF. CDR3 bases read: TGTGCCAGTAGCAATCCGGGACAGGGTCAGAATGAG.

This clone was picked up a small number of times. Read coverage stops 3 residues before the CDR3 terminus; the germline J gene supplies the remainder. This chain links TRBV20-1 with TRBJ2-1; 9 bases match TRBD2. V dropped 3 bases and J dropped 6; count of bases not matched to a gene: 12. The CDR3 has 16 residues. The germline V gene has CDR1 DFQATT and CDR2 SNEGSKA (reference sequence). The CDR3 protein is CSARGLAGAPLNEQFF. The DNA read from the CDR3 is TGCAGTGCTAGGGGGTTAGCGGGGGCGCCTCTCAATGAG.

Concerning this clone itself: The CDR3 extends 3 residues past the end of the read, so its final part is completed from the germline J gene. The J gene is TRBJ1-4, the V gene TRBV6-1; a possible D gene is TRBD1 (5 bases). V was shortened by 0 bases and J by 6 bases, with 11 bases between the two germline ends. This CDR3 has 15 amino acids. Germline CDR1 and CDR2: MNHNS and SASEGT. CDR3 DNA, as far as it was read: TGTGCCAGCAGTGAAGCTGAGACAGCTTATGAAAAA. It specifies CASSEAETAYEK. The full-length CDR3 reads as CASSEAETAYEKLFF.